Listed here are 19 T cell receptor beta chains from one sample, sequenced in a study of T cells after posttransplantation cyclophosphamide. Clones were sequenced by immunoSEQ multiplex PCR, and TCRdb holds only the in-frame ones, with some missing. Sampling found tens of thousands of clones, none seen once. Material for sequencing was PBMCs. The receptors were sampled from a woman aged 55-69 years in good health, CMV-negative, and a related stem cell transplant donor.

This clone was seen repeatedly, ten times or more. The J gene is TRBJ2-7, the V gene TRBV7-2; 8 nucleotides agree with TRBD1. The CDR3 spans 15 residues. Germline V lookup: CDR1 SGHTA, CDR2 FQGNSA. Trimming removed 4 bases from V and 1 base from J; junction bases left unmatched: 6. CDR3 nucleotides: TGTGCCAGCAGCTCCTCAGGGGGCCCGTCCTACGAGCAGTACTTC. Translated, it gives CASSSSGGPSYEQYF.

The sample holds a few counts of this clone. This sequence joins TRBV5-6 and TRBJ2-5; 7 nucleotides line up with TRBD2. CDR1 is SGHDT and CDR2 is YYEEEE in the germline V gene. The trim removed 3 bases at V and 2 bases at J, leaving 7 bases unmatched. This CDR3 comprises 15 residues. In DNA form, the CDR3 reads TGTGCCAGCAGCTCAGTGGGGGGGTTTCAAGAGACCCAGTACTTC. Amino acid sequence: CASSSVGGFQETQYF.

This chain connects TRBV15 to TRBJ2-1; TRBD2 matches at 9 bases. This CDR3 is 14 amino acids long. Germline V gene sequence: CDR1 LNHNV, CDR2 YYDKDF (reference sequence). V lost 10 bases, J lost 0 bases, and 4 bases stayed unmatched. CDR3 sequence: CAIKTSGSYNEQFF. CDR3 nucleotides: TGTGCCATAAAGACTAGCGGCTCCTACAATGAGCAGTTCTTC.

At least ten counts were recorded for this clone. The J gene is TRBJ1-5, the V gene TRBV4-1, with D uncertain. In germline, CDR1 is MGHRA, CDR2 YSYEKL. Trimming took off 0 bases at V and 5 bases at J, with 8 bases between the two ends. The length of the CDR3 is 14 residues. The CDR3 DNA reads TGCGCCAGCAGCCAAGATTCGAGGGATCAGCCCCAGCATTTT. Translation gives CASSQDSRDQPQHF.

This clone occurred many times. This chain uses TRBV7-9 with TRBJ2-2; possibly TRBD2 for D (5 bases). Trimming shortened V by 6 bases and J by 5 bases, and 10 bases separated the two germline ends. The length of the CDR3 is 13 residues. Germline CDR1 reads SEHNR; CDR2 reads FQNEAQ (reference sequence). In DNA, the CDR3 is TGTGCCAGCAGTCGGGCGGGTACCGGGGAGCTGTTTTTT. This translates into CASSRAGTGELFF.

Only a few counts were recorded for this clone. J is TRBJ2-3 and V is TRBV30; tentatively, D is TRBD2 (6 bases). The CDR3 runs 16 residues. Germline CDR1 and CDR2: GTSNPN and SVGIG (reference sequence). The germline V and J ends were trimmed by 4 bases and 6 bases, with 23 bases remaining between them. The CDR3 is CAWNKRGAGHGDTQYF. In DNA form, the CDR3 reads TGTGCCTGGAATAAGAGGGGAGCGGGCCACGGGGATACGCAGTATTTT.

This clone was recorded many times. The chain employs TRBV9 and TRBJ1-2; 8 bases align to TRBD1. V was pared by 4 bases and J by 2 bases, with 7 bases of the junction left unmatched. CDR1 is SGDLS, CDR2 YYNGEE, per germline. The CDR3 loop spans 15 amino acids. The CDR3 protein is CASSPQTGANYGYTF. DNA of the CDR3: TGTGCCAGCAGCCCCCAGACAGGGGCCAACTATGGCTACACCTTC.

For this clone: This sequence may be a read error, since a much larger clone differs from it by one base. The chain is built from TRBV5-1 and TRBJ2-5; D possibly corresponds to TRBD1 (6 bases). V dropped 0 bases and J dropped 9 bases, with 9 bases sitting between them. CDR3 length: 12 residues. Germline V CDR1 and CDR2: SGHRS, YFSETQ. The CDR3: CASSLEGEPQYF. DNA for the CDR3: TGCGCCAGCAGCTTGGAGGGGGAGCCCCAGTACTTC.

This clone occurred a few times. V gene TRBV12-3 or TRBV12-4 combines with J gene TRBJ1-5; 9 bases line up with TRBD1. V lost 6 bases to trimming and J lost 1 base; unmatched junction nucleotides: 4. The CDR3 spans 15 residues. CDR3 DNA sequence: TGTGCCAGCAGCCAGACAGGGGGGAGCAATCAGCCCCAGCATTTT. Its protein is CASSQTGGSNQPQHF.

The chain is built from TRBV6-5 and TRBJ2-7; 7 bases fit TRBD1. The J segment lost 3 bases and the V segment lost 2 bases, leaving 7 bases of the junction unmatched. The CDR3 consists of 15 residues. Germline-derived CDR1 and CDR2 are MNHEY and SVGAGI. The CDR3 coding sequence is TGTGCCAGCAGTTACGCCGGGACAGCCGACTACGAGCAGTACTTC. Translated, it gives CASSYAGTADYEQYF.

This clone was picked up many times. The chain uses TRBV9 and TRBJ1-1; D is ambiguous. The CDR3 spans 13 residues. Germline V gene sequence: CDR1 SGDLS, CDR2 YYNGEE. V was trimmed by 2 bases and J by 4 bases, leaving 9 bases between them. CDR3 sequence: CASSVSPSTEAFF. CDR3 DNA: TGTGCCAGCAGCGTTTCCCCCTCCACTGAAGCTTTCTTT.

The chain recombines TRBV15 with TRBJ1-1; the D is unclear. V lost 0 bases and J 0 bases, leaving 8 bases between the germline ends. This CDR3 has 15 residues. Germline V lookup: CDR1 LNHNV, CDR2 YYDKDF (reference sequence). CDR3 DNA: TGTGCCACCAGCAGAGATAAAAAGGTGAACACTGAAGCTTTCTTT. This gives the protein CATSRDKKVNTEAFF.

This clone was observed many times. The J gene is TRBJ2-3, the V gene TRBV6-2 or TRBV6-3; D is unresolved. Germline CDR1 MNHEY, CDR2 SVGEGT. Trimming left V 2 bases short and J 9 bases short, with 9 bases between. CDR3 length: 12 residues. CDR3 DNA sequence: TGTGCCAGCAGTTACGCTCTAGAGACGCAGTATTTT. It specifies CASSYALETQYF.

This clone was picked up many times. The chain is built from TRBV14 and TRBJ1-2; tentatively, D is TRBD1 (6 bases). The CDR3 covers 15 residues. Trimming left V 0 bases short and J 8 bases short, with 16 bases between. CDR1 SGHDN and CDR2 FVKESK come from the germline V gene. The chain's CDR3 is CASSQERPGVEGYTF. For the CDR3, the DNA is TGTGCCAGCAGCCAAGAAAGGCCAGGGGTCGAAGGCTACACCTTC.

This clone has ten or more counts. The junction and the germline gene differ at one end; a read error may be behind it. This CDR3 reads CTSSQGQGIYLSGANVLTF. The CDR3 DNA reads TGCACCAGCAGCCAAGGACAGGGCATCTACTTGTCTGGGGCCAACGTCCTGACTTTC. J is TRBJ2-6 and V is TRBV4-1; TRBD1 agrees at 8 bases. The CDR3 covers 19 residues. The germline V gene has CDR1 MGHRA and CDR2 YSYEKL.

This clone appeared many times. The chain carries TRBV6-6 and TRBJ2-3, with D maybe TRBD1 (6 bases). This CDR3 is 14 amino acids long. Germline V lookup: CDR1 MNHNY, CDR2 SVGAGI (reference sequence). V gave up 6 bases and J gave up 4 bases, with 14 bases separating them. CDR3 protein: CASRTRTVPDTQYF. The CDR3 region has the DNA TGTGCCAGCAGAACCCGGACAGTTCCAGATACGCAGTATTTT.

This clone was found a few times. The chain couples TRBV29-1 to TRBJ1-1; TRBD1 matches at 8 bases. CDR3 length: 15 amino acids. With 3 bases clipped from V and 0 bases from J, the junction kept 6 bases outside the gene matches. Germline CDR1 reads SQVTM; CDR2 reads ANQGSEA. The DNA for the CDR3 is TGCAGCGTTGACAGGGGGCAGAGGGTGAACACTGAAGCTTTCTTT. It specifies CSVDRGQRVNTEAFF.

This clone was picked up many times. The chain links TRBV28 to TRBJ2-7; tentatively, D is TRBD2 (5 bases). Germline V lookup: CDR1 MDHEN, CDR2 SYDVKM. The CDR3 sequence is 10 residues long. Trimming shortened V by 10 bases and J by 4 bases, and 8 bases separated the two germline ends. In nucleotides, the CDR3 is TGTGCCACGGGGAATTACGAGCAGTACTTC. Its protein product is CATGNYEQYF. The full variable domain, its missing parts supplied by reference TRBV28 and TRBJ2-7, is DVKVTQSSRYLVKRTGEKVFLECVQDMDHENMFWYRQDPGLGLRLIYFSYDVKMKEKGDIPEGYSVSREKKERFSLILESASTNQTSMYLCATGNYEQYFGPGTRLTVT.

This clone was seen at least ten times. This rearrangement joins TRBV2 to TRBJ1-2; no definite D call. CDR3 length equals 16 residues. V was clipped by 3 bases and J by 1 base, with 15 bases between them. CDR1 is SNHLY, CDR2 FYNNEI, per germline. DNA for the CDR3: TGTGCCAGCAGTGATGTACGGGTTCGGGGTAACTATGGCTACACCTTC. This encodes CASSDVRVRGNYGYTF.